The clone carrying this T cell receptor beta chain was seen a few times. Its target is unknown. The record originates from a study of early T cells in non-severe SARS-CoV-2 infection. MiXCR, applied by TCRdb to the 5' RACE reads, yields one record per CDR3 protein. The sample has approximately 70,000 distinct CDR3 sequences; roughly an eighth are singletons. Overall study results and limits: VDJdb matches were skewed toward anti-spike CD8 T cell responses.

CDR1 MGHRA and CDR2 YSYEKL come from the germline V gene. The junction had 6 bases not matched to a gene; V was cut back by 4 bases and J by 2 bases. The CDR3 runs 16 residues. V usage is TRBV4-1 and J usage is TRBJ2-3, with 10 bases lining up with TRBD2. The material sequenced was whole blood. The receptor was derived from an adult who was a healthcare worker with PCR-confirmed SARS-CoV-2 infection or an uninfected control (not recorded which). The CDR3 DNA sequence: TGCGCCAGCAGCCCGCTAGCGGGGGCCTACACAGATACGCAGTATTTT. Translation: CASSPLAGAYTDTQYF.